This T cell receptor beta chain comes out of a study of blood T cell repertoires in COVID-19. Study overall: Specimens from acute and convalescent COVID-19 originated in the United States, Italy and Spain. The cDNA or gDNA used as material had been derived from T cells, B-cell-depleted T cells, or PBMCs.

V was clipped by 8 bases and J by 7 bases, with 16 bases between them. This CDR3 spans 13 amino acids. From germline, CDR1 is SGHNT and CDR2 YYREEE (reference sequence). The authors' processing: Reference gene primer amplification in the assay estimated nucleated cell counts. TCRdb's copy holds only in-frame clones and misses some; the assay was immunoSEQ multiplex PCR. D and trimming come from the DNA, and the V and J calls and clone size come from that table. The table shows approximately 150,000 clones, with around 88% occurring only once. V usage is TRBV5-4 and J usage is TRBJ2-1; tentatively, D is TRBD1 (7 bases). Sequencing was performed on peripheral blood. The TCR sequence derives from a man aged 45-65 years with active or convalescent COVID-19. As DNA, the CDR3 is TGTGCCAGTAGACAGGGACTTGGTAATGAGCAGTTCTTC. It is translated as CASRQGLGNEQFF.